A single sample is the source of the 16 T cell receptor beta chains below, sequenced in a study of radiation and T cells in renal cell carcinoma (dated by TCRdb to the early 2020s). Library prep was done by the immunoSEQ multiplex PCR assay. In its TCRdb copy, this immuneACCESS table keeps in-frame sequences only and misses some clones. Where compared with another copy, unresolved V genes explain less than half of these, and the others have no known cause. The sample contains under 20,000 clones, about 60% of them found a single time. Around 12% of the sample lies in the top ten. The meaning of the sample's time point label: tumor resected at nephrectomy. The sample's treatment or condition label, in plain terms: 15 Gy SBRT to primary tumor, nephrectomy 4 weeks later. Material: tumor tissue, obtained from a patient whose treatment included radiotherapy and nephrectomy. The receptors stem from a woman in her 70s with renal cell carcinoma.

V is TRBV19 and J is TRBJ1-1; 9 bases map to TRBD1. The CDR3 runs to 15 residues. J gave up 4 bases and V 5 bases, and 8 bases lay outside the gene matches. Germline V gene data show CDR1 as LNHDA and CDR2 as SQIVND (reference sequence). CDR3 nucleotide sequence: TGTGCCAGTAGTTTGCCGGGACAGGGCTCCACTGAAGCTTTCTTT. It translates to CASSLPGQGSTEAFF.

The chain links TRBV19 to TRBJ2-3, with TRBD2 identical over 12 bases. V was clipped by 6 bases and J by 3 bases; unmatched bases: 13. The CDR3 runs 18 residues. Germline V lookup: CDR1 LNHDA, CDR2 SQIVND (reference sequence). CDR3 sequence (DNA): TGTGCCAGTAGCCCCGGACCTAGCGGGGGGGCCCTGACAGATACGCAGTATTTT. This sequence encodes CASSPGPSGGALTDTQYF.

The chain employs TRBV6-4 and TRBJ2-3; the match to TRBD1 covers 8 bases. The CDR3 is made up of 17 amino acids. The V segment lost 0 bases and the J segment 1 base; nucleotides outside the gene matches: 6. Looked up from germline, CDR1 is MRHNA and CDR2 is SNTAGT. The CDR3 region is CASSDSGAGGGTDTQYF. The CDR3 region has the DNA TGTGCCAGCAGTGACTCGGGCGCAGGGGGCGGCACAGATACGCAGTATTTT.

This clone was seen a few times. The chain couples TRBV6-6 to TRBJ1-2; no reliable D call. V lost 6 bases, J lost 5 bases, and 13 bases lay in between. The CDR3 loop spans 13 amino acids. Looked up from germline, CDR1 is MNHNY and CDR2 is SVGAGI (reference sequence). The CDR3 bases are TGTGCCAGCAGCACCGTAAGAACGTATGGCTACACCTTC. Encoded protein: CASSTVRTYGYTF.

The CDR3 DNA follows: TGTGCCAGTAGTATCCATAAAACAGGGGAGCAGTACTTC. Translating gives CASSIHKTGEQYF. The chain recombines TRBV19 with TRBJ2-7; a possible D gene is TRBD1 (6 bases). Trimming cost V 3 bases and J 7 bases, with 13 bases left between them. This CDR3 is 13 amino acids long. The germline V gene has CDR1 LNHDA and CDR2 SQIVND (reference sequence). Full variable domain (outside the CDR3, taken from reference TRBV19 and TRBJ2-7): DGGITQSPKYLFRKEGQNVTLSCEQNLNHDAMYWYRQDPGQGLRLIYYSQIVNDFQKGDIAEGYSVSREKKESFPLTVTSAQKNPTAFYLCASSIHKTGEQYFGPGTRLTVT.

The chain combines TRBV10-3 with TRBJ1-1; D gene uncertain. The CDR3 sequence is 13 residues long. The V gene's germline CDR1 is ENHRY and CDR2 SYGVKD. Trimming shortened V by 6 bases and J by 2 bases, and 10 bases separated the two germline ends. In nucleotides, the CDR3 is TGTGCCATCAGCGCTACACCAAACACTGAAGCTTTCTTT. Translated, it gives CAISATPNTEAFF.

This chain joins TRBV7-9 and TRBJ2-7, with TRBD1 matching over 9 bases. Per the germline V gene, CDR1 is SEHNR and CDR2 is FQNEAQ (reference sequence). There are 14 residues in the CDR3. J lost 4 bases, V lost 4 bases, and 5 bases had no gene match. The CDR3 loop reads CASSSTGGWYEQYF. The CDR3 DNA is TGTGCCAGCAGCTCCACAGGGGGCTGGTACGAGCAGTACTTC. The full variable domain, rest sourced from reference TRBV7-9 and TRBJ2-7, is DTGVSQNPRHKITKRGQNVTFRCDPISEHNRLYWYRQTLGQGPEFLTYFQNEAQLEKSRLLSDRFSAERPKGSFSTLEIQRTEQGDSAMYLCASSSTGGWYEQYFGPGTRLTVT.

In this sample, this clone turned up a few times. CDR3 protein: CASSPRGTYTGELFF. In nucleotides, the CDR3 is TGTGCCAGCAGCCCTCGAGGGACCTACACCGGGGAGCTGTTTTTT. V is TRBV2 and J is TRBJ2-2; tentatively, D is TRBD1 or TRBD2 (5 bases each). The germline V and J ends were trimmed by 6 bases and 3 bases, with 14 bases remaining between them. The CDR3 has 15 residues. CDR1 is SNHLY, CDR2 FYNNEI, per germline.

This chain joins TRBV10-3 and TRBJ1-2; D might be TRBD1 (6 bases). The germline gives CDR1 ENHRY, CDR2 SYGVKD. V was trimmed by 11 bases and J by 4 bases, leaving 20 bases between them. CDR3 length: 14 residues. The CDR3 loop is CASRGTKEFYGYTF. Written as DNA, the CDR3 is TGTGCCTCTAGAGGGACAAAAGAATTCTATGGCTACACCTTC.

This clone is categorized as medium-sized (0.01 to 0.1%). CDR3 amino acids: CASSLYPLAVRGSNEQFF. The CDR3 coding sequence is TGTGCCAGCAGTTTATACCCTCTGGCGGTAAGGGGCTCCAATGAGCAGTTCTTC. This rearrangement joins TRBV27 to TRBJ2-1, with D perhaps matching TRBD1 (5 bases). The CDR3 has 18 residues. CDR1 MNHEY and CDR2 SMNVEV come from the germline V gene (reference sequence). V was clipped by 1 base and J by 6 bases, with 22 bases between them.

The V gene is TRBV19, the J gene TRBJ2-4, with D perhaps matching TRBD1 (6 bases). The CDR3 consists of 13 residues. V shed 5 bases and J shed 10 bases, with 15 bases lying between them. In germline, CDR1 is LNHDA, CDR2 SQIVND (reference sequence). The CDR3 loop is CASSSGTRGIQYF. CDR3 in DNA: TGTGCCAGTAGTTCGGGAACGAGGGGGATTCAGTACTTC.

The V call is TRBV5-1, the J call TRBJ2-5; no clear D gene. The CDR3 is 13 residues long. The germline gives CDR1 SGHRS, CDR2 YFSETQ. V was cut by 7 bases and J by 2 bases, with 12 bases left in between. In nucleotides, the CDR3 is TGCGCCAGCCTGCAACCGCCACAAGAGACCCAGTACTTC. Translation gives CASLQPPQETQYF.

The chain recombines TRBV9 with TRBJ2-3, with TRBD2 matching 10 bases. The junction had 6 bases not matched to a gene; V was cut back by 2 bases and J by 6 bases. The germline V gene encodes CDR1 SGDLS and CDR2 YYNGEE. The CDR3 runs 15 residues. This chain's CDR3 is CASSVPSGGSDTQYF. CDR3 nucleotide sequence: TGTGCCAGCAGCGTTCCTAGCGGGGGCTCCGATACGCAGTATTTT.

This clone was seen only once. This chain joins TRBV7-2 and TRBJ2-5, with 11 bases lining up with TRBD2. The CDR3 length is 14 residues. CDR1 SGHTA and CDR2 FQGNSA come from the germline V gene. Unmatched junction bases numbered 8, after V lost 7 bases and J lost 7 bases. The CDR3 coding sequence is TGTGCCAGCACACCCACCGGGACTAGCGGGACCCAGTACTTC. The encoded protein is CASTPTGTSGTQYF.

The V gene is TRBV4-2, the J gene TRBJ1-2; 9 bases fit TRBD1. CDR3 size: 15 residues. CDR1 and CDR2 from the germline V gene are LGHNA and YNFKEQ. The V gene end was trimmed by 0 bases and the J gene end by 4 bases; junction bases not matched to a gene: 3. CDR3 residues: CASSQDTQGAYGYTF. Here the CDR3 DNA reads TGTGCCAGCAGCCAAGACACACAGGGGGCCTATGGCTACACCTTC.

The J gene is TRBJ1-2, the V gene TRBV9, with 7 bases identical to TRBD1. The CDR3 totals 16 residues. Trimming took 0 bases from V and 1 from J; bases not matched to a gene: 6. Germline CDR1 SGDLS, CDR2 YYNGEE. The CDR3 nucleotides are TGTGCCAGCAGCGTAGGAGGGACAGATATTAACTATGGCTACACCTTC. As protein: CASSVGGTDINYGYTF.